Listed here are 24 T cell receptor beta chains from one sample, sequenced in a study of shared clonotypes between healthy human individuals. Method: immunoSEQ multiplex PCR; TCRdb's copy keeps in-frame clones and lacks some. Of 2 million to 2.5 million clones listed, around 92% are singletons. The sample taken for sequencing was naive CD4+ T cells from PBMCs. Subset denoted: CD45RA+ positively selected. All receptors derive from a man between 18 and 29 years old in good health. Some clones in this sample may be carry-over from other donors' samples.

The rearrangement links TRBV7-9 to TRBJ1-3; D uncertain. Trimming cost V 7 bases and J 2 bases, with 9 bases left between them. Germline CDR1 SEHNR, CDR2 FQNEAQ (reference sequence). CDR3 length: 13 amino acids. Here the CDR3 DNA reads TGTGCCAGCAACTCTGACCCTGGAAACACCATATATTTT. It yields the protein CASNSDPGNTIYF.

The CDR3 DNA reads as TGTGCCACCATCCGGACAGGGGGCACCGGGGAGCTGTTTTTT. Translated, it gives CATIRTGGTGELFF. The chain recombines TRBV28 with TRBJ2-2; 10 bases are a match to TRBD1. Germline V gives CDR1 MDHEN, CDR2 SYDVKM. CDR3 size: 14 residues. V lost 10 bases to trimming and J lost 4 bases; unmatched junction nucleotides: 6. Based on the CDR3 plus reference TRBV28 and TRBJ2-2, the full variable domain is DVKVTQSSRYLVKRTGEKVFLECVQDMDHENMFWYRQDPGLGLRLIYFSYDVKMKEKGDIPEGYSVSREKKERFSLILESASTNQTSMYLCATIRTGGTGELFFGEGSRLTVL.

V and J are TRBV25-1 and TRBJ2-6; D not resolved. This CDR3 region has 16 residues. Trimming cost V 4 bases and J 1 base, with 11 bases left between them. CDR1 is MGHDK, CDR2 SYGVNS, per germline. The CDR3 sequence: CASSAGAPSGANVLTF. The CDR3 DNA follows: TGTGCCAGCAGTGCGGGCGCCCCGTCTGGGGCCAACGTCCTGACTTTC.

The V and J genes are TRBV18 and TRBJ2-5; 11 bases align to TRBD2. The J call may be incorrect, as the DNA end agrees better with TRBJ2-7. The germline gives CDR1 KGHSH, CDR2 LQKENI. The CDR3 covers 16 residues. The chain's CDR3 is CASSPASGRTSYEQYF. The CDR3 DNA follows: TGTGCCAGCTCACCAGCTAGCGGGAGGACCTCCTACGAGCAGTACTTC.

About this clone itself: This sample also contains other DNA sequences that code for the same CDR3. The gene calls are TRBV5-1 and TRBJ2-1, with 7 bases matching TRBD2. With V trimmed by 0 bases and J by 4 bases, 4 bases remained unmatched. Germline lookup yields CDR1 SGHRS and CDR2 YFSETQ. The CDR3 has 15 residues. CDR3 coding DNA: TGCGCCAGCAGCTTGGGTCTAGCGGTATACAATGAGCAGTTCTTC. Amino acids: CASSLGLAVYNEQFF.

The CDR3, as DNA: TGTGCCAGCAGTGAATATACGTCGTCGAGCCTCCAAGGGAACGAGCAGTACTTC. Protein sequence: CASSEYTSSSLQGNEQYF. V usage is TRBV25-1 and J usage is TRBJ2-7, with D uncertain. The CDR3 has 18 amino acids. Germline V gene data show CDR1 as MGHDK and CDR2 as SYGVNS. The V gene lost 0 bases and the J gene lost 5 bases, with 23 bases spanning the gap.

As DNA, the CDR3 is TGTGCCAGCTCCCCGATCGGGTTGCGGAGCTCTGGGGCCAACGTCCTGACTTTC. Its protein product is CASSPIGLRSSGANVLTF. J is TRBJ2-6 and V is TRBV18; D is ambiguous. Trimming removed 6 bases at V and 0 bases at J, with 18 bases between. Looked up from germline, CDR1 is KGHSH and CDR2 is LQKENI. The CDR3 runs 18 residues.

The chain has TRBV6-1 and TRBJ2-5; 10 bases fit TRBD1. Germline CDR1 is MNHNS and CDR2 is SASEGT. This CDR3 is built from 15 residues. The ends lost 6 bases at V and 5 bases at J; junction bases unmatched: 9. The DNA for the CDR3 is TGTGCCAGCAGGCGACAGGGGGCAATCGTGGAGACCCAGTACTTC. Encoded protein: CASRRQGAIVETQYF.

This chain uses TRBV5-6 with TRBJ2-2; perhaps TRBD2 as D (5 bases). V shed 1 base and J shed 2 bases, with 12 bases lying between them. Germline V gives CDR1 SGHDT, CDR2 YYEEEE. The CDR3 contains 16 residues. CDR3 nucleotides: TGTGCCAGCAGCTTGCGGACTGGGCGCAACACCGGGGAGCTGTTTTTT. This sequence encodes CASSLRTGRNTGELFF.

As to this clone: Other nucleotide sequences from this sample produce the same CDR3. This chain joins TRBV9 and TRBJ2-5; D gene unclear. CDR3 length: 13 amino acids. Trimming took 3 bases from V and 4 from J, leaving 10 bases between them. Germline V lookup: CDR1 SGDLS, CDR2 YYNGEE. CDR3 in amino acids: CASSGLQGETQYF. The CDR3 DNA reads as TGTGCCAGCAGCGGGCTGCAAGGAGAGACCCAGTACTTC.

The count of this clone is one. This same CDR3 is encoded by further DNA sequences in the sample. The rearrangement links TRBV20-1 to TRBJ2-7; D gene unclear. Germline V CDR1 and CDR2: DFQATT, SNEGSKA (reference sequence). The V and J ends lost 5 bases and 3 bases respectively, with 5 bases between them. This CDR3 has 10 amino acids. CDR3 sequence: CSAWLYEQYF. The CDR3 region has the DNA TGCAGTGCTTGGCTCTACGAGCAGTACTTC.

The chain carries TRBV30 and TRBJ1-3; D unclear. V shed 0 bases and J shed 4 bases, with 13 bases lying between them. CDR1 is GTSNPN and CDR2 is SVGIG in the germline V gene (reference sequence). The CDR3 length is 15 residues. As DNA, the CDR3 is TGTGCCTGGAGTGTACGGGGAATTGCCGGAAACACCATATATTTT. This translates into CAWSVRGIAGNTIYF.

The chain joins TRBV28 to TRBJ1-4; TRBD1 might be the D (5 bases). This CDR3 is built from 14 residues. CDR1 MDHEN and CDR2 SYDVKM come from the germline V gene. V shed 6 bases and J shed 5 bases, with 13 bases lying between them. The DNA for the CDR3 is TGTGCCAGCAGCCCCTGGGGCGGAAATGAAAAACTGTTTTTT. Translation gives CASSPWGGNEKLFF.

The chain has TRBV7-6 and TRBJ1-1; 7 nucleotides align to TRBD1. The junction had 8 bases not matched to a gene; V was cut back by 6 bases and J by 4 bases. Per germline, CDR1 SGHVS and CDR2 FNYEAQ. The CDR3 is 14 residues long. In DNA form, the CDR3 reads TGTGCCAGCAGACCGACAGGGTTGAGCACTGAAGCTTTCTTT. This gives the protein CASRPTGLSTEAFF.

The genes are TRBV15 and TRBJ2-7; D is undetermined. This CDR3 spans 12 amino acids. CDR1 LNHNV and CDR2 YYDKDF come from the germline V gene (reference sequence). V was cut by 2 bases and J by 4 bases, with 6 bases left in between. CDR3 residues: CATSRPRYEQYF. Here the CDR3 DNA reads TGTGCCACCAGCAGACCTCGGTACGAGCAGTACTTC. The entire variable domain, with the rest obtained from reference TRBV15 and TRBJ2-7, is as follows: DAMVIQNPRYQVTQFGKPVTLSCSQTLNHNVMYWYQQKSSQAPKLLFHYYDKDFNNEADTPDNFQSRRPNTSFCFLDIRSPGLGDTAMYLCATSRPRYEQYFGPGTRLTVT.

V and J are TRBV28 and TRBJ1-2; 9 bases fit TRBD1. With 2 bases clipped from V and 4 bases from J, the junction kept 5 bases outside the gene matches. Germline V gene sequence: CDR1 MDHEN, CDR2 SYDVKM. The CDR3 loop spans 15 amino acids. This CDR3 is CASSLGSTGGYGYTF. In DNA, the CDR3 is TGTGCCAGCAGTTTAGGATCGACAGGGGGCTATGGCTACACCTTC.

V is TRBV7-8 and J is TRBJ2-2, with 7 bases that match TRBD2. Germline V CDR1 and CDR2: SGHVS, FQNEAQ. Trimming removed 2 bases from V and 4 bases from J; junction bases left unmatched: 16. The CDR3 consists of 19 residues. The CDR3 loop reads CASSLLVRGGSRGTGELFF. CDR3 nucleotides: TGTGCCAGCAGCTTACTGGTACGGGGCGGGAGTAGGGGCACCGGGGAGCTGTTTTTT.

The rearrangement links TRBV19 to TRBJ2-7; no firm D call. The CDR3 sequence is 13 residues long. Trimming removed 1 base at V and 10 bases at J, with 14 bases between. Looked up from germline, CDR1 is LNHDA and CDR2 is SQIVND (reference sequence). The CDR3: CASSIGLNSIQYF. In nucleotides, the CDR3 is TGTGCCAGTAGTATAGGACTTAACTCGATCCAGTACTTC.

The CDR3 sequence is CASSQGLGRAATKFF. The DNA of the CDR3 is TGTGCCAGCAGCCAAGGCCTAGGTAGGGCGGCCACCAAGTTCTTC. The chain employs TRBV14 and TRBJ2-1; no clear D. The CDR3 has 15 amino acids. V lost 1 base and J 14 bases, leaving 21 bases between the germline ends. Germline CDR1 reads SGHDN; CDR2 reads FVKESK.

The CDR3 spells CASSTGGRPNYGYTF. DNA of the CDR3: TGTGCCAGTAGTACCGGCGGTCGGCCTAACTATGGCTACACCTTC. V and J are TRBV19 and TRBJ1-2, with unresolved D. Trimming shortened V by 4 bases and J by 0 bases, and 12 bases separated the two germline ends. This CDR3 contains 15 residues. Germline V gene lookup returns CDR1 LNHDA and CDR2 SQIVND (reference sequence).

The chain employs TRBV11-2 and TRBJ2-1; 8 bases are shared with TRBD1. This CDR3 region has 16 residues. The germline V gene encodes CDR1 SGHAT and CDR2 FQNNGV. V shed 2 bases and J 4 bases; nucleotides not matched to a gene: 7. In DNA, the CDR3 is TGTGCCAGCAGCTTAATCAGGACAGGGATTTACAATGAGCAGTTCTTC. As protein: CASSLIRTGIYNEQFF.

CDR3 region: CSAFTDRGKVGYTF. CDR3 bases: TGCAGCGCTTTTACGGACAGGGGGAAGGTTGGCTACACCTTC. The chain is built from TRBV29-1 and TRBJ1-2; 10 nucleotides match TRBD1. The CDR3 is 14 amino acids. With V trimmed by 7 bases and J by 7 bases, 12 bases remained unmatched. Germline V gene lookup returns CDR1 SQVTM and CDR2 ANQGSEA.

For this clone: Other DNA sequences in this specimen translate into the identical CDR3. This chain joins TRBV5-1 and TRBJ2-3, with D hard to call. The CDR3 length is 11 residues. V lost 4 bases and J lost 3, with 3 bases in between. Germline CDR1 reads SGHRS; CDR2 reads YFSETQ. CDR3 protein: CASSLTDTQYF. The CDR3 region has the DNA TGCGCCAGCAGCCTGACAGATACGCAGTATTTT.

In regard to this clone: Within the sample, other DNA sequences also encode this same CDR3. This rearrangement joins TRBV7-8 to TRBJ1-5; D is unresolved. CDR1 SGHVS and CDR2 FQNEAQ come from the germline V gene. Between the trimmed V and J ends, which lost 3 bases and 5 bases, there was a span of 8 bases. This CDR3 has 13 residues. The CDR3 region has the DNA TGTGCCAGCAGCTTGGCAGCAGATCAGCCCCAGCATTTT. It encodes CASSLAADQPQHF.